This T cell receptor (beta chain) comes out of a study of T cell repertoires in cytomegalovirus infection. Study overall: Well-studied HLA-B-restricted CMV epitopes were used in the study alongside recently identified HLA-C-restricted ones. Broader study findings: HLA-C-restricted CMV-specific TCR beta clonotypes prevailed in the ex vivo response.

A few counts support this clonotype. Its target is unknown. The V gene's germline CDR1 is SEHNR and CDR2 FQNEAQ (reference sequence). CDR3 length equals 16 residues. The germline V and J ends were trimmed by 5 bases and 2 bases, with 16 bases remaining between them. In TCRdb, the reads were re-called with MiXCR into one record per CDR3 protein. The sample lists around 430,000 distinct CDR3 sequences; about 44% were seen once. The genes are TRBV7-9 and TRBJ2-1; D not certain. The source material was cultured PBMCs, sampled from culture after CMV antigen stimulation. The TCR comes from a human donor in good health (CMV status not recorded). Some clones in this sample may be carry-over from other donors' samples. CDR3 protein: CASSRHGQLTYNEQFF. The CDR3, as DNA: TGTGCCAGCAGCCGACATGGGCAGCTTACCTACAATGAGCAGTTCTTC.